This T cell receptor (beta chain) was identified during a study of control samples from healthy donors and cancer patients. Trimming took 4 bases from V and 3 from J, leaving 9 bases between them. The germline CDR1 and CDR2 sequences are SNHLY and FYNNEI. The CDR3 is 13 amino acids. Repertoires were generated with immunoSEQ multiplex PCR, while TCRdb's copy carries only in-frame clones and drops some. The sample shows some 120,000 clones, 80% to 90% of them seen only once. V and J are TRBV2 and TRBJ1-1; D call uncertain. This sequence was found in a man aged 35 to 55 in good health. Material: blood. DNA of the CDR3: TGTGCCAGCAGTGGTGTCCGGGACACTGAAGCTTTCTTT. It yields the protein CASSGVRDTEAFF.